This T cell receptor (beta chain) was obtained from a study of shared clonotypes between healthy human individuals. Per the original data handling: ImmunoSEQ junction-only sequences lacked quality scores, so their filtering differed. Only in-frame clones appear in the TCRdb table, and some are missing; sequencing was by immunoSEQ multiplex PCR. V and J calls and clone size are copied from that table; D and trimming were computed from the DNA. The sample has about 490,000 clones, about 82% seen once. The CDR3 is 15 amino acids. CDR1 and CDR2 (germline): MNHEY, SVGAGI. After removal of 7 bases from V and 6 bases from J, the junction contained 12 bases not matched to a gene. Donors comprised healthy HIV-negative adults lacking recent acute infections or vaccinations.

The chain recombines TRBV6-5 with TRBJ2-5, with 9 bases fitting TRBD1. Sequencing used PBMCs. This TCR came from a woman in her forties in good health. Some clones in this sample may be carry-over from other donors' samples. The CDR3 region is CASTTTGTGWKTQYF. CDR3 DNA: TGTGCCAGCACCACCACTGGGACAGGGTGGAAGACCCAGTACTTC.